The next 26 T cell receptor beta chains were all read from a single sample in a study of cytomegalovirus exposure and HLA in healthy donors. PCR employed 60 Vbeta and 13 Jbeta primers. Here immunoSEQ multiplex PCR was the method, and the copy in TCRdb shows in-frame clones only, minus some. The sample has roughly 190,000 clones; roughly 70% are singletons. The material sequenced was PBMCs. Receptors originate from a woman younger than 45 in good health and CMV-seronegative.

This clone showed up just a few times. V is TRBV5-1 and J is TRBJ2-7; maybe TRBD1 (6 bases). The ends were cut back, 2 bases at V and 6 bases at J, with 12 bases in the middle. In germline, CDR1 is SGHRS, CDR2 YFSETQ. The CDR3 length is 13 residues. The CDR3 region is CASSFVRGFEQYF. CDR3 nucleotide sequence: TGCGCCAGCAGCTTCGTAAGGGGGTTCGAGCAGTACTTC.

This clone turned up a few times. V usage is TRBV6-6 and J usage is TRBJ1-4; the D gene is possibly TRBD1 (5 bases). With 2 bases removed from V and 7 bases from J, the gap between germline ends came to 14 bases. The CDR3 has 15 residues. Looked up from germline, CDR1 is MNHNY and CDR2 is SVGAGI (reference sequence). CDR3 in amino acids: CASSYRGTGGEKLFF. The CDR3, as DNA: TGTGCCAGCAGTTACCGAGGGACCGGGGGTGAAAAACTGTTTTTT.

The chain links TRBV7-2 to TRBJ1-6, with 9 nucleotides matching TRBD1. Germline V lookup: CDR1 SGHTA, CDR2 FQGNSA. This CDR3 has 15 residues. V was clipped by 3 bases and J by 8 bases; unmatched bases: 5. CDR3 DNA sequence: TGTGCCAGCAGCTTGTGGGGACAGGGAGATTCACCCCTCCACTTT. Translated: CASSLWGQGDSPLHF.

The V call is TRBV6-5, the J call TRBJ1-2; TRBD1 is a possible D gene (6 bases). Per germline, CDR1 MNHEY and CDR2 SVGAGI. This CDR3 spans 15 amino acids. Trimming removed 6 bases at V and 4 bases at J, with 18 bases between. This CDR3 reads CASREPRDMGYGYTF. CDR3 in DNA: TGTGCCAGCAGAGAACCCCGGGACATGGGCTATGGCTACACCTTC.

The CDR3, as DNA: TGTGCCAGTGTCGCGGGGGGACAGAGTTATTATGGCTACACCTTC. It is translated as CASVAGGQSYYGYTF. This rearrangement joins TRBV28 to TRBJ1-2; 7 nucleotides align to TRBD1. In germline, CDR1 is MDHEN, CDR2 SYDVKM. The junction had 15 bases not matched to a gene; V was cut back by 9 bases and J by 5 bases. This CDR3 is 15 amino acids long.

This rearrangement joins TRBV5-1 to TRBJ1-1; 8 bases are shared with TRBD1. The CDR3 length is 17 residues. V lost 4 bases and J lost 2; bases outside the gene matches: 13. Germline CDR1 is SGHRS and CDR2 is YFSETQ. This chain's CDR3 is CASSTRTGTILNTEAFF. CDR3 nucleotide sequence: TGCGCCAGCAGCACGCGGACAGGGACGATCCTTAACACTGAAGCTTTCTTT.

The chain couples TRBV7-3 to TRBJ1-1, with TRBD1 matching over 12 bases. The CDR3 covers 15 residues. Losses at the gene ends were 5 bases for V and 3 bases for J; bases not matched to a gene: 4. CDR1 is SGHTA, CDR2 FQGTGA, per germline. The chain's CDR3 is CASSAGTGGYTEAFF. The CDR3 DNA follows: TGTGCCAGCAGCGCCGGGACAGGGGGCTACACTGAAGCTTTCTTT.

This sequence joins TRBV1 and TRBJ1-4; TRBD1 was called by the table and not checked on the DNA. TRBV1 is a listed pseudogene. This CDR3 contains 15 residues. CDR3 region: CTSSQVGATNEKLFF. The CDR3 nucleotides read TGCACCAGCAGCCAAGTGGGCGCAACTAATGAAAAACTGTTTTTT.

The chain joins TRBV7-6 to TRBJ2-1, with TRBD2 as a possible D gene (6 bases). The germline gives CDR1 SGHVS, CDR2 FNYEAQ. V gave up 5 bases and J gave up 0 bases, with 14 bases separating them. CDR3 length equals 16 residues. CDR3 sequence (DNA): TGTGCCAGCAGCCCCCTCACTAGCAGCTCCTACAATGAGCAGTTCTTC. Its translation is CASSPLTSSSYNEQFF. The full variable domain, in which reference TRBV7-6 and TRBJ2-1 provide the parts outside the CDR3, is GAGVSQSPRYKVTKRGQDVALRCDPISGHVSLYWYRQALGQGPEFLTYFNYEAQQDKSGLPNDRFSAERPEGSISTLTIQRTEQRDSAMYRCASSPLTSSSYNEQFFGPGTRLTVL.

This chain uses TRBV20-1 with TRBJ2-7; D gene ambiguous. Germline-derived CDR1 and CDR2 are DFQATT and SNEGSKA (reference sequence). This CDR3 is built from 11 residues. Trimming pared 2 bases from V and 3 bases from J, leaving 5 bases between. The CDR3: CSARLDYEQYF. CDR3 nucleotides: TGCAGTGCTAGATTAGACTACGAGCAGTACTTC.

Only one count was recorded for this clone. The V and J genes are TRBV27 and TRBJ2-7; TRBD2 is a possible D gene (6 bases). Germline assignment: CDR1 MNHEY and CDR2 SMNVEV (reference sequence). The CDR3 has 14 amino acids. The V gene lost 3 bases and the J gene lost 6 bases, with 15 bases spanning the gap. This CDR3 reads CASSFSYLGGEQYF. CDR3 nucleotide sequence: TGTGCCAGCAGTTTCAGTTATCTGGGGGGCGAGCAGTACTTC.

A note on this clone: Sequence at one end of the junction differs from germline and may be a read error. Different DNA sequences within this sample yield the same CDR3. The chain has TRBV6-5 and TRBJ1-1; possibly TRBD1 for D (5 bases). The CDR3 is 14 amino acids. Germline lookup yields CDR1 MNHEY and CDR2 SVGAGI. The CDR3 DNA is TGTGCCAGCAGTGCGGGGCATTCGGGCACTGAAGCCTTCTTT. Its translation is CASSAGHSGTEAFF.

This clone came up once. This rearrangement joins TRBV9 to TRBJ2-1, with 8 nucleotides matching TRBD1. Unmatched junction bases numbered 8, after V lost 4 bases and J lost 2 bases. The CDR3 contains 16 residues. Germline assignment: CDR1 SGDLS and CDR2 YYNGEE. The CDR3 reads CASSTGDRSPYNEQFF. For the CDR3, the DNA is TGTGCCAGCAGCACCGGGGACAGGTCCCCCTACAATGAGCAGTTCTTC. The entire variable domain, with the rest obtained from reference TRBV9 and TRBJ2-1, is as follows: DSGVTQTPKHLITATGQRVTLRCSPRSGDLSVYWYQQSLDQGLQFLIQYYNGEERAKGNILERFSAQQFPDLHSELNLSSLELGDSALYFCASSTGDRSPYNEQFFGPGTRLTVL.

The CDR3 loop reads CASSTGVREANYGYTF. CDR3 DNA sequence: TGTGCCAGCAGTACGGGCGTTCGGGAAGCTAACTATGGCTACACCTTC. The V and J genes are TRBV25-1 and TRBJ1-2; D gene uncertain. Germline CDR1 is MGHDK and CDR2 is SYGVNS. This CDR3 is built from 16 residues. Trimming stripped 5 bases from V and 0 bases from J, with 16 bases between.

The chain links TRBV19 to TRBJ1-5; D possibly corresponds to TRBD1 (6 bases). CDR3 length equals 13 residues. The germline V and J ends were trimmed by 11 bases and 0 bases, with 11 bases remaining between them. Germline values: CDR1 LNHDA, CDR2 SQIVND (reference sequence). CDR3 bases: TGTGCCTCTGGACAGTCTAGCAATCAGCCCCAGCATTTT. It codes for CASGQSSNQPQHF.

The chain has TRBV4-2 and TRBJ2-7; tentative D call: TRBD2 (6 bases). Trimming pared 4 bases from V and 6 bases from J, leaving 19 bases between. CDR1 LGHNA and CDR2 YNFKEQ come from the germline V gene. This CDR3 region has 15 residues. CDR3 sequence: CASSPRGTQGFEQYF. CDR3 nucleotide sequence: TGTGCCAGCAGCCCGCGGGGTACCCAGGGTTTCGAGCAGTACTTC.

The CDR3: CASSKQGETQYF. CDR3 nucleotides: TGTGCCAGCTCAAAACAGGGGGAGACCCAGTACTTC. This chain joins TRBV18 and TRBJ2-5, with 7 bases identical to TRBD1. Germline CDR1 reads KGHSH; CDR2 reads LQKENI. The V and J ends lost 5 bases and 5 bases, in that order; junction bases with no gene match: 2. This CDR3 has 12 amino acids.

This clone appeared a single time. The V call is TRBV10-1, the J call TRBJ2-3; a possible D gene is TRBD2 (7 bases). V was shortened by 1 base and J by 6 bases, with 17 bases between the two germline ends. Looked up from germline, CDR1 is WNHNN and CDR2 is SYGVQD (reference sequence). The CDR3 is made up of 16 amino acids. The CDR3, as DNA: TGCGCCAGCAGTGAGTTGGCGGGGGCTTTCGGGGATACGCAGTATTTT. It codes for CASSELAGAFGDTQYF.

The J gene is TRBJ1-2, the V gene TRBV28, with a tentative D call TRBD1 (6 bases). In germline, CDR1 is MDHEN, CDR2 SYDVKM. This CDR3 contains 13 residues. V lost 6 bases to trimming and J lost 6 bases, with 14 bases between them. The DNA for the CDR3 is TGTGCCAGCAGCCTAGGGGGGGGCAATGGCTACACCTTC. Encoded protein: CASSLGGGNGYTF.

The CDR3 reads CASIDLPGQSTDTQYF. The CDR3 DNA sequence: TGCGCCAGCATTGACCTTCCGGGACAGAGCACAGATACGCAGTATTTT. V is TRBV23-1 and J is TRBJ2-3, with 7 bases aligning to TRBD1. TRBV23-1 is assigned to the ORF class and has an uncertain function. The CDR3 is made up of 16 amino acids. V lost 7 bases, J lost 0 bases, and 10 bases stayed unmatched.

The chain is built from TRBV12-5 and TRBJ2-3; 7 nucleotides align to TRBD2. In germline, CDR1 is LGHNT, CDR2 FRNRAP. CDR3 length equals 14 residues. With 5 bases clipped from V and 3 bases from J, the junction kept 5 bases outside the gene matches. The CDR3 DNA reads as TGTGCTAGTGGTGGTGGGGGGGGGACAGATACGCAGTATTTT. Translated: CASGGGGGTDTQYF. Based on the CDR3 plus reference TRBV12-5 and TRBJ2-3, the full variable domain is DARVTQTPRHKVTEMGQEVTMRCQPILGHNTVFWYRQTMMQGLELLAYFRNRAPLDDSGMPKDRFSAEMPDATLATLKIQPSEPRDSAVYFCASGGGGGTDTQYFGPGTRLTVL.

This clone was seen a few times. The chain employs TRBV7-9 and TRBJ2-7; 9 bases are shared with TRBD2. Germline trimming cut 2 bases from V and 5 bases from J; bases unmatched to any gene: 13. The CDR3 covers 17 residues. Germline CDR1 reads SEHNR; CDR2 reads FQNEAQ (reference sequence). CDR3 nucleotides: TGTGCCAGCAGCTTATCGAACTGGGCTAGCGGGACCCACGAGCAGTACTTC. Amino acids: CASSLSNWASGTHEQYF.

The chain combines TRBV2 with TRBJ1-2; D might be TRBD1 (5 bases). Trimming took 0 bases from V and 9 from J, leaving 11 bases between them. CDR1 and CDR2 (germline): SNHLY, FYNNEI. This CDR3 contains 13 residues. The CDR3 DNA sequence: TGTGCCAGCAGTGAAGCGGGGGGGGTCCGCTACACCTTC. Amino acid sequence: CASSEAGGVRYTF.

The chain employs TRBV6-1 and TRBJ2-2, with 10 bases aligning to TRBD2. The germline V gene has CDR1 MNHNS and CDR2 SASEGT. The CDR3 is 16 residues long. V trimming: 4 bases; J trimming: 4 bases; junction bases outside the gene matches: 6. The CDR3 loop reads CASSAASGSFTGELFF. The CDR3 region has the DNA TGTGCCAGCAGTGCCGCTAGCGGGAGTTTCACCGGGGAGCTGTTTTTT.

The chain uses TRBV18 and TRBJ1-2; TRBD1 agrees at 8 bases. With 4 bases clipped from V and 6 bases from J, the junction kept 10 bases outside the gene matches. The CDR3 spans 15 residues. Per germline, CDR1 KGHSH and CDR2 LQKENI. The CDR3, as DNA: TGTGCCAGCTCACTGGAACACACAGGGGGGGATGGCTACACCTTC. This codes for CASSLEHTGGDGYTF.

This rearrangement joins TRBV27 to TRBJ1-1, with D tentatively TRBD1 (5 bases). Trimming took off 3 bases at V and 2 bases at J, with 13 bases between the two ends. CDR1 MNHEY and CDR2 SMNVEV come from the germline V gene (reference sequence). This CDR3 is built from 15 residues. The CDR3 region has the DNA TGTGCCAGCAGTTTGTGGAACAGGATAAACACTGAAGCTTTCTTT. It is translated as CASSLWNRINTEAFF.